The entry that follows covers one T cell receptor (beta chain) sequence. The target antigen is unknown. The CDR3 covers 14 residues. The trim removed 5 bases at V and 7 bases at J, leaving 7 bases unmatched. CDR1 is SGHTA and CDR2 is FQGNSA in the germline V gene. The sample belongs to a study of cytomegalovirus exposure and HLA in healthy donors. Regarding the study as a whole: Association of 15,000 to 20,000 TCR beta sequences with HLA alleles was found at 0.05 false discovery rate in a later analysis. Earlier findings revealed that most TCR beta V segments proved productive either about 87% or about 30% of the time.

PCR amplification relied on 60 Vbeta primers (plus 13 Jbeta primers). Only in-frame clones appear in the TCRdb table, and some are missing; sequencing was by immunoSEQ multiplex PCR. The sample includes about 55,000 clones, about 82% seen only once; the top ten take 1.6%. This sequence originates from a man aged 30-40 years in good health and CMV-seronegative. V gene TRBV7-2 combines with J gene TRBJ2-1; 8 bases line up with TRBD2. Material: PBMCs. CDR3 in amino acids: CASSPGLAGNEQFF. CDR3 DNA sequence: TGTGCCAGCAGCCCCGGACTAGCCGGAAATGAGCAGTTCTTC.